The rows below give T cell receptor beta chains drawn from one sample of a study of T cell repertoires in cytomegalovirus infection. MiXCR was run by TCRdb on the reads, yielding one entry per CDR3 protein. Of fewer than 200,000 distinct CDR3 sequences in the sample, approximately 15% were seen once. Sequences were obtained from PBMCs. The receptor set was obtained from a human donor in good health (CMV status not recorded). Some clones in this sample may be carry-over from other donors' samples. Both conserved end residues are part of each CDR3. The order of the fields is CDR3 protein, CDR3 DNA, J gene, CDR3 length, V gene, clone size, D gene. The D gene is left open where the match is weak. The listing skips clone size in some rows; elsewhere it reads once, few, many or a size class.

CASSLRPLSSYNSPLHF,TGTGCCAGCAGCCTCCGGCCCCTCAGCTCCTATAATTCACCCCTCCACTTT,TRBJ1-6,17,TRBV3-1,NA,NA
CASSSLAGVGATNTGELFF,TGCGCCAGCAGCTCTCTAGCGGGAGTAGGTGCTACGAACACCGGGGAGCTGTTTTTT,TRBJ2-2,19,TRBV5-1,few,TRBD2
CASRGPGRGPDTQYF,TGTGCCAGCAGGGGCCCTGGCAGGGGCCCAGATACGCAGTATTTT,TRBJ2-3,15,TRBV28,NA,NA
CASSTLNTIYF,TGTGCCAGCAGTACCCTAAACACCATATATTTT,TRBJ1-3,11,TRBV6-6,NA,NA
CASSPLLRDREYGYTF,TGTGCCAGCTCACCACTATTGCGGGACAGAGAATATGGCTACACCTTC,TRBJ1-2,16,TRBV18,few,TRBD1
CASSPLSGYSNQPQHF,TGTGCCAGCAGTCCCCTCAGCGGGTATAGCAATCAGCCCCAGCATTTT,TRBJ1-5,16,TRBV7-2,many,NA
CASSYSVGVDEQYF,TGTGCCAGCAGTTACTCGGTGGGAGTCGACGAGCAGTACTTC,TRBJ2-7,14,TRBV6-5,few,NA
CASTEAPGQETQYF,TGTGCCAGCACCGAAGCCCCAGGACAAGAGACCCAGTACTTC,TRBJ2-5,14,TRBV2,few,NA
CASSQDSNEQFF,TGTGCCAGCAGCCAAGACAGCAATGAGCAGTTCTTC,TRBJ2-1,12,TRBV7-9,many,NA
CASSSPLTGGGLYNEQFF,TGTGCCAGCAGCTCCCCCCTAACGGGCGGGGGGCTTTACAATGAGCAGTTCTTC,TRBJ2-1,18,TRBV7-9,few,TRBD2
CASSSPEYREAFF,TGTGCCAGCAGCTCGCCTGAGTACAGGGAAGCTTTCTTT,TRBJ1-1,13,TRBV7-9,few,NA
CASGDTNEKLFF,TGTGCCAGCGGGGACACTAATGAAAAACTGTTTTTT,TRBJ1-4,12,TRBV25-1,NA,NA
CASSSNREAISTQHF,TGTGCCAGCAGCTCCAACAGGGAGGCGATCAGTACCCAGCATTTT,TRBJ1-5,15,TRBV7-9,many,NA
CACRLDSNQPQHF,TGTGCCTGCCGTTTGGACAGCAATCAGCCCCAGCATTTT,TRBJ1-5,13,TRBV30,NA,NA
CASRLLAGGIRDTQYF,TGTGCCAGCAGACTACTAGCGGGAGGAATCAGAGATACGCAGTATTTT,TRBJ2-3,16,TRBV6-2/TRBV6-3,many,TRBD2
CASSTLHRGTGELFF,TGTGCCAGTAGCACCCTCCACAGGGGCACCGGGGAGCTGTTTTTT,TRBJ2-2,15,TRBV19,NA,TRBD1
CASTSGGSYEQYF,TGTGCCAGCACCTCCGGAGGGTCTTACGAGCAGTACTTC,TRBJ2-7,13,TRBV6-2/TRBV6-3,many,NA
CASSLQANTGELFF,TGTGCCAGCAGCCTACAGGCGAACACCGGGGAGCTGTTTTTT,TRBJ2-2,14,TRBV7-3,many,NA
CASGPQMVGNQPQHF,TGTGCTAGTGGTCCACAAATGGTGGGCAATCAGCCCCAGCATTTT,TRBJ1-5,15,TRBV12-5,many,NA
CASSSGTGTGLYEQYF,TGTGCCAGCAGCTCCGGTACCGGGACAGGTCTCTACGAGCAGTACTTC,TRBJ2-7,16,TRBV7-9,many,TRBD1
CASSLDRGLYEQYF,TGCGCCAGCAGCTTAGACAGGGGCCTCTACGAGCAGTACTTC,TRBJ2-7,14,TRBV5-1,few,TRBD1
CASSRSGLPYNEQFF,TGTGCCAGCAGTCGCAGCGGGCTCCCCTACAATGAGCAGTTCTTC,TRBJ2-1,15,TRBV7-9,NA,NA
CASSLEDGARETQYF,TGTGCCAGCAGCTTAGAAGATGGTGCGAGGGAGACCCAGTACTTC,TRBJ2-5,15,TRBV7-6,NA,NA
CAISVLLGSTAYEQYF,TGTGCCATCAGTGTGTTGCTCGGTTCAACCGCCTACGAGCAGTACTTC,TRBJ2-7,16,TRBV10-3,many,NA
CASRGGTSWNEQFF,TGTGCCAGCAGGGGGGGGACCTCTTGGAATGAGCAGTTCTTC,TRBJ2-1,14,TRBV12-3/TRBV12-4,few,TRBD2
CASSPSVRARGNTIYF,TGTGCCAGCAGTCCCTCTGTAAGGGCTCGTGGAAACACCATATATTTT,TRBJ1-3,16,TRBV12-3/TRBV12-4,few,NA
CSVVGQGVMGTEAFF,TGCAGCGTAGTTGGACAGGGGGTGATGGGAACTGAAGCTTTCTTT,TRBJ1-1,15,TRBV29-1,few,TRBD1
CASSQVDRYTYGYTF,TGCGCCAGCAGCCAAGTGGACAGGTACACCTATGGCTACACCTTC,TRBJ1-2,15,TRBV4-1,few,TRBD1
CASSSPLAGDLYEQYF,TGTGCCAGCAGCTCACCCTTAGCGGGAGATCTCTACGAGCAGTACTTC,TRBJ2-7,16,TRBV7-9,many,TRBD2
CASIGQGADTQYF,TGTGCCAGCATCGGACAGGGCGCAGATACGCAGTATTTT,TRBJ2-3,13,TRBV11-2,many,TRBD1
CASSYGDSGPGGYTF,TGTGCCAGCAGTTACGGGGACAGCGGACCCGGGGGCTACACCTTC,TRBJ1-2,15,TRBV6-5,NA,TRBD1
CSVAWPASYEQYF,TGCAGCGTTGCCTGGCCAGCCTCCTACGAGCAGTACTTC,TRBJ2-7,13,TRBV29-1,few,NA
CASTPYVTGLTNTGELFF,TGTGCCAGCACCCCTTATGTCACTGGACTAACGAACACCGGGGAGCTGTTTTTT,TRBJ2-2,18,TRBV12-3/TRBV12-4,NA,NA
CASSPRTGSFYEQYF,TGTGCCAGCAGTCCCCGGACAGGATCGTTCTACGAGCAGTACTTC,TRBJ2-7,15,TRBV28,many,TRBD1
CASSLSMGGHSNQPQHF,TGTGCCAGCAGTTTATCGATGGGGGGCCATAGCAATCAGCCCCAGCATTTT,TRBJ1-5,17,TRBV27,NA,NA
CASSLRQGATEAFF,TGTGCCAGCAGTTTAAGGCAGGGAGCCACTGAAGCTTTCTTT,TRBJ1-1,14,TRBV27,many,NA
CASSLEATSGNNEQFF,TGCGCCAGCAGCTTGGAAGCGACTAGCGGAAACAATGAGCAGTTCTTC,TRBJ2-1,16,TRBV5-1,NA,TRBD2
CASRSPGAGETQYF,TGTGCCAGCAGGTCCCCCGGGGCGGGGGAGACCCAGTACTTC,TRBJ2-5,14,TRBV27,NA,NA
CASSLTEENTEAFF,TGTGCCAGCTCCCTCACGGAAGAGAACACTGAAGCTTTCTTT,TRBJ1-1,14,TRBV18,NA,NA
CASSLGSYYEQYF,TGTGCCAGCAGCTTAGGGTCCTACTACGAGCAGTACTTC,TRBJ2-7,13,TRBV11-2,many,NA
CASSLGAREGSYEQYF,TGTGCCAGCAGCTTAGGGGCCCGGGAGGGGTCCTACGAGCAGTACTTC,TRBJ2-7,16,TRBV7-2,many,TRBD2
CASSPTGGRSTDTQYF,TGTGCCAGCAGCCCGACGGGAGGGCGCAGCACAGATACGCAGTATTTT,TRBJ2-3,16,TRBV7-2,many,TRBD2
CASSLIAGDYEQYF,TGTGCCAGCAGTTTAATAGCGGGAGATTACGAGCAGTACTTC,TRBJ2-7,14,TRBV28,few,TRBD2
CATSRPSGLWAYGYTF,TGTGCCACCAGCAGGCCCTCGGGCCTATGGGCTTATGGCTACACCTTC,TRBJ1-2,16,TRBV15,NA,NA
CASSPLSPAYNEQFF,TGTGCCAGCAGCCCCTTGAGCCCCGCTTACAATGAGCAGTTCTTC,TRBJ2-1,15,TRBV7-6,many,NA